Below, 20 T cell receptor beta chains from the same sample are listed, as sequenced in a study of CD8+ T cells in alopecia areata. Following RNA extraction, reverse transcription yielded cDNA that acted as the sequencing template. Repertoires were generated with immunoSEQ multiplex PCR, while TCRdb's copy carries only in-frame clones and drops some. Of about 97,000 clones detected, around 38% appear once; the ten largest clones hold around 1.5%. The sequenced sample consisted of CD4+ T cells sorted from blood. The receptors were sampled from a human donor with alopecia areata.

DNA for the CDR3: TGTGCCAGCAGCTTAAGGAGACAGTGGAAGAATGGCTACACCTTC. It is translated as CASSLRRQWKNGYTF. The chain joins TRBV7-2 to TRBJ1-2, with a possible D match to TRBD1 (5 bases). V shed 2 bases and J shed 6 bases, with 16 bases lying between them. The CDR3 length is 15 residues. In germline, CDR1 is SGHTA, CDR2 FQGNSA.

The chain combines TRBV2 with TRBJ2-3; D possibly corresponds to TRBD2 (6 bases). Per germline, CDR1 SNHLY and CDR2 FYNNEI. V was trimmed by 6 bases and J by 3 bases, leaving 13 bases between them. The CDR3 spans 14 residues. The chain's CDR3 is CASSHGRKTDTQYF. For the CDR3, the DNA is TGTGCCAGCAGCCACGGGAGAAAAACAGATACGCAGTATTTT.

This clone showed up just a few times. This chain links TRBV20-1 with TRBJ2-7; unclear D gene. With 1 base removed from V and 4 bases from J, the gap between germline ends came to 5 bases. The length of the CDR3 is 11 residues. Germline V lookup: CDR1 DFQATT, CDR2 SNEGSKA (reference sequence). This CDR3 is CSARGWYEQYF. In DNA form, the CDR3 reads TGCAGTGCTAGAGGATGGTACGAGCAGTACTTC.

This clone has only a few counts. J is TRBJ2-1 and V is TRBV14; possibly TRBD1 for D (5 bases). CDR3 length: 14 amino acids. V shed 1 base and J shed 4 bases, with 8 bases lying between them. Germline V gene sequence: CDR1 SGHDN, CDR2 FVKESK. CDR3 loop: CASSQVDRYNEQFF. Written as DNA, the CDR3 is TGTGCCAGCAGCCAAGTCGACAGATACAATGAGCAGTTCTTC.

V usage is TRBV7-2 and J usage is TRBJ2-7, with 12 bases fitting TRBD2. After removal of 8 bases from V and 4 bases from J, the junction contained 6 bases not matched to a gene. CDR1 SGHTA and CDR2 FQGNSA come from the germline V gene. CDR3 length: 14 residues. CDR3 amino acids: CASRPGLAGYEQYF. The CDR3 DNA follows: TGTGCCAGCCGACCGGGACTAGCGGGTTACGAGCAGTACTTC.

The chain uses TRBV29-1 and TRBJ2-6; D not resolved. The V end lost 0 bases, the J end lost 4 bases, and 4 bases lay between the germline ends. This CDR3 comprises 13 residues. Germline CDR1 SQVTM, CDR2 ANQGSEA. Written as DNA, the CDR3 is TGCAGCGTTGAAGAGACAGGGGCCAACGTCCTGACTTTC. Its protein product is CSVEETGANVLTF.

This clone has just a few counts. This sequence joins TRBV4-1 and TRBJ2-2, with 10 bases matching TRBD2. J gave up 1 base and V 0 bases, and 8 bases lay outside the gene matches. The CDR3 is 19 amino acids. Germline V gene data show CDR1 as MGHRA and CDR2 as YSYEKL. This chain's CDR3 is CASSQDAASGSVNTGELFF. For the CDR3, the DNA is TGCGCCAGCAGCCAAGATGCCGCTAGCGGGAGCGTGAACACCGGGGAGCTGTTTTTT.

There are a few counts of this clone. This sequence joins TRBV10-3 and TRBJ2-1; D uncertain. Germline V gives CDR1 ENHRY, CDR2 SYGVKD. The CDR3 extends over 13 amino acids. V was pared by 4 bases and J by 9 bases, with 13 bases between. The DNA for the CDR3 is TGTGCCATCAGTGCCCGACCAGTTGCTGAGCAGTTCTTC. Protein: CAISARPVAEQFF.

The V call is TRBV19, the J call TRBJ2-7; D gene uncertain. The CDR3 sequence is 13 residues long. Looked up from germline, CDR1 is LNHDA and CDR2 is SQIVND (reference sequence). Trimming took off 3 bases at V and 2 bases at J, with 8 bases between the two ends. The CDR3 region has the DNA TGTGCCAGTAGTATCGACGCTGCCTACGAGCAGTACTTC. Translated, it gives CASSIDAAYEQYF.

This clone has a handful of counts. The rearrangement joins TRBV29-1 to TRBJ2-4, with D perhaps matching TRBD1 (6 bases). Germline V gene lookup returns CDR1 SQVTM and CDR2 ANQGSEA. The CDR3 is made up of 13 amino acids. V was cut by 4 bases and J by 8 bases, with 15 bases left in between. The CDR3 here is CSVGYRVGDIQYF. The CDR3 DNA follows: TGCAGCGTTGGGTACAGGGTGGGGGACATTCAGTACTTC.

J is TRBJ1-6 and V is TRBV19; possible D gene TRBD1, 5 bases. Germline CDR1 LNHDA, CDR2 SQIVND (reference sequence). The V and J ends lost 9 bases and 6 bases respectively, with 15 bases between them. There are 14 residues in the CDR3. The DNA of the CDR3 is TGTGCCAGCATGCAGGGTACCCTTAATTCACCCCTCCACTTT. Its translation is CASMQGTLNSPLHF.

The genes are TRBV19 and TRBJ2-5; D is tentatively TRBD1 or TRBD2 (5 bases each). The ends were cut back, 7 bases at V and 2 bases at J, with 17 bases in the middle. Germline V lookup: CDR1 LNHDA, CDR2 SQIVND (reference sequence). The CDR3 extends over 15 amino acids. This chain's CDR3 is CASTRNWGPQETQYF. The CDR3 bases are TGTGCCAGTACGAGAAATTGGGGACCTCAAGAGACCCAGTACTTC.

This clone occurred a few times. The chain links TRBV28 to TRBJ1-5, with D perhaps TRBD1 (5 bases). The length of the CDR3 is 17 residues. The V gene's germline CDR1 is MDHEN and CDR2 SYDVKM. Trimming removed 5 bases at V and 0 bases at J, with 17 bases between. The CDR3 nucleotides are TGTGCCAGCAGTGGGGCAGACGGAGACCTTAGCAATCAGCCCCAGCATTTT. It yields the protein CASSGADGDLSNQPQHF.

DNA for the CDR3: TGTGCCAGCAGCTTAGCGGAGACGGAACAAACCCAGTACTTC. Amino acid sequence: CASSLAETEQTQYF. This chain joins TRBV7-8 and TRBJ2-5; the D is unclear. CDR3 size: 14 residues. Trimming took 0 bases from V and 8 from J, leaving 13 bases between them. Germline values: CDR1 SGHVS, CDR2 FQNEAQ. The full variable domain, in which reference TRBV7-8 and TRBJ2-5 provide the parts outside the CDR3, is GAGVSQSPRYKVAKRGQDVALRCDPISGHVSLFWYQQALGQGPEFLTYFQNEAQLDKSGLPSDRFFAERPEGSVSTLKIQRTQQEDSAVYLCASSLAETEQTQYFGPGTRLLVL.

Comments on this clone: The sample contains more than one DNA sequence encoding this CDR3. The rearrangement joins TRBV4-1 to TRBJ2-1; tentatively, D is TRBD1 (5 bases). V was trimmed by 0 bases and J by 4 bases, leaving 10 bases between them. CDR3 length equals 15 residues. Germline CDR1 and CDR2: MGHRA and YSYEKL. CDR3 amino acids: CASSQESTGYNEQFF. In DNA form, the CDR3 reads TGCGCCAGCAGCCAAGAGAGTACAGGTTACAATGAGCAGTTCTTC.

CDR3 bases: TGTGCCTGGAAGGCAGGGAGAGATAATTCACCCCTCCACTTT. It translates to CAWKAGRDNSPLHF. This chain uses TRBV30 with TRBJ1-6; D might be TRBD1 (5 bases). Trimming shortened V by 4 bases and J by 5 bases, and 12 bases separated the two germline ends. Germline V gives CDR1 GTSNPN, CDR2 SVGIG (reference sequence). The CDR3 sequence is 14 residues long.

V usage is TRBV6-1 and J usage is TRBJ2-5; a possible D gene is TRBD2 (6 bases). The germline gives CDR1 MNHNS, CDR2 SASEGT. This CDR3 has 14 residues. The germline V and J ends were trimmed by 5 bases and 7 bases, with 17 bases remaining between them. The CDR3 protein is CASSFGLNQGTQYF. CDR3 DNA: TGTGCCAGCAGTTTTGGACTAAATCAGGGGACCCAGTACTTC.

The rearrangement links TRBV5-1 to TRBJ2-1; D is unclear. The CDR3 has 16 amino acids. The germline CDR1 and CDR2 sequences are SGHRS and YFSETQ. Trimming cost V 2 bases and J 0 bases, with 12 bases left between them. In nucleotides, the CDR3 is TGCGCCAGCAGCTTAGCCTTCATCTCCTCCTACAATGAGCAGTTCTTC. It encodes CASSLAFISSYNEQFF.

The chain joins TRBV27 to TRBJ2-5, with TRBD2 matching 10 bases. V shed 6 bases and J 4 bases; nucleotides not matched to a gene: 2. The CDR3 is 13 residues long. The V gene's germline CDR1 is MNHEY and CDR2 SMNVEV (reference sequence). DNA of the CDR3: TGTGCCAGCAGACGGACTAGCGGAGAGACCCAGTACTTC. It encodes CASRRTSGETQYF.

This chain links TRBV29-1 with TRBJ2-3; 7 bases are shared with TRBD1. Trimming cost V 7 bases and J 3 bases; bases outside gene matches: 4. This CDR3 is built from 12 residues. Germline lookup yields CDR1 SQVTM and CDR2 ANQGSEA. The CDR3 coding sequence is TGCAGCGCCAAGGACAGGACAGATACGCAGTATTTT. It is translated as CSAKDRTDTQYF.